A single T cell receptor (beta chain) is shown here with its context. No antigen is known for it. CDR3 length: 15 residues. Germline V gene data show CDR1 as WSHSY and CDR2 as SAAADI. The trim removed 8 bases at V and 7 bases at J, leaving 9 bases unmatched. This sample stems from a study of blood T cells in healthy people across ages. Primers used in a second PCR of roughly 7 to 11 cycles were a sample-barcoded 5' primer and a J-beta primer mix. One entry per CDR3 protein results from TCRdb running MiXCR on the 5' RACE reads. The sample gives 700,000 to 950,000 distinct CDR3 sequences, about 62% of which show up once; 22% is in the top ten. Study-wide findings and caveats: The donors' CMV status was not determined, possibly confounding changes in expanded clonotypes.

This TCR derives from a man aged 25-40 years in good health. Sample: blood. The V and J genes are TRBV10-2 and TRBJ2-2; 11 bases line up with TRBD2. The CDR3 here is CASGIAGGPGGELFF. The CDR3 coding sequence is TGCGCCAGCGGAATAGCGGGGGGGCCTGGCGGGGAGCTGTTTTTT.